A single sample is the source of the 21 T cell receptor beta chains below, sequenced in a study of T cells in Graves' hyperthyroidism and ophthalmopathy. Using RNA transcripts as the source, TCR beta CDR3 regions were amplified. The HTBI primer set drove a first-round RT-PCR of the TCR CDR3. TCRdb reprocessed the multiplex PCR reads via MiXCR and lists one record per CDR3 protein. Here the sample spans 240,000 or so distinct CDR3 sequences, roughly 15% being singletons. Source material: blood. The receptors originated from a woman aged 18-29 years with Graves' ophthalmopathy.

This clonotype was counted ten times or more. The rearrangement links TRBV6-2 or TRBV6-3 to TRBJ2-7, with 11 nucleotides matching TRBD2. In germline, CDR1 is MNHEY, CDR2 SVGEGT. This CDR3 spans 13 amino acids. J was trimmed by 6 bases and V by 5 bases; bases with no gene match: 3. CDR3 DNA: TGTGCCAGCAGTATGACTAGCGGGACCGAGCAGTACTTC. Its translation: CASSMTSGTEQYF.

V gene TRBV5-4 combines with J gene TRBJ1-2, with unresolved D. The CDR3 length is 13 residues. V was pared by 4 bases and J by 3 bases, with 10 bases between. The germline V gene encodes CDR1 SGHNT and CDR2 YYREEE (reference sequence). The CDR3 DNA follows: TGTGCCAGCAGCCCGACACTCCACTATGGCTACACCTTC. Translated, it gives CASSPTLHYGYTF.

This clonotype was detected ten times or more. The chain couples TRBV3-1 to TRBJ1-5; 8 bases match TRBD1. Per germline, CDR1 LGHDT and CDR2 YNNKEL (reference sequence). The CDR3 has 13 residues. V was clipped by 5 bases and J by 5 bases; unmatched bases: 2. CDR3 DNA sequence: TGTGCCAGCAGCGCAGGGGGCGATCAGCCCCAGCATTTT. It encodes CASSAGGDQPQHF.

The chain links TRBV30 to TRBJ1-5, with unresolved D. The ends were cut back, 0 bases at V and 1 base at J, with 7 bases in the middle. The CDR3 is 14 amino acids. Looked up from germline, CDR1 is GTSNPN and CDR2 is SVGIG (reference sequence). The CDR3 reads CAWSVPGSNQPQHF. DNA for the CDR3: TGTGCCTGGAGTGTACCCGGAAGCAATCAGCCCCAGCATTTT.

This clonotype was observed at least ten times. The chain carries TRBV11-2 and TRBJ2-7; perhaps TRBD1 as D (6 bases). Trimming removed 5 bases from V and 6 bases from J, with 17 bases in between. The germline CDR1 and CDR2 sequences are SGHAT and FQNNGV. The CDR3 contains 14 residues. CDR3 sequence reads: CASSRTGRGGEQYF. DNA of the CDR3: TGTGCCAGCAGCCGGACGGGCCGAGGGGGCGAGCAGTACTTC.

This clonotype was counted only a few times. A read error may explain this, as a much larger clone is one base away. The J gene is TRBJ1-1, the V gene TRBV7-9, with D tentatively TRBD1 (6 bases). The CDR3 loop spans 12 amino acids. Germline values: CDR1 SEHNR, CDR2 FQNEAQ (reference sequence). The CDR3 is CASLSSGAEALF. CDR3 nucleotide sequence: TGTGCCAGCCTCTCCTCGGGGGCTGAAGCTCTCTTT.

In regard to this clonotype: Possible read error: a much larger clone is one base away. The chain joins TRBV2 to TRBJ2-2, with 7 bases matching TRBD1. Germline CDR1 is SNHLY and CDR2 is FYNNEI. This CDR3 contains 16 residues. The CDR3 DNA sequence: TGTGCCAGCAGTCAGACAGGGTTTTTGAACACCGAGGAGCTGTTTTTT. The encoded protein is CASSQTGFLNTEELFF.

This clonotype was observed many times. The J gene is TRBJ1-5, the V gene TRBV5-1; D is unresolved. The CDR3 has 14 residues. The V gene lost 0 bases and the J gene lost 2 bases, with 6 bases spanning the gap. Per the germline V gene, CDR1 is SGHRS and CDR2 is YFSETQ. The CDR3 bases are TGCGCCAGCAGCTTGGATATGGGCAATCAGCCCCAGCATTTT. Its protein product is CASSLDMGNQPQHF.

The CDR3, as DNA: TGTGCCAGCAGCGCCCGGGACAGGGTGTGGACTGAAGCTTTCTTT. Encoded protein: CASSARDRVWTEAFF. This sequence joins TRBV5-5 and TRBJ1-1; 9 bases match TRBD1. V lost 4 bases to trimming and J lost 5 bases; unmatched junction nucleotides: 9. CDR3 length: 15 residues. From germline, CDR1 is SGHKS and CDR2 YYEKEE (reference sequence).

This sequence joins TRBV6-2 or TRBV6-3 and TRBJ1-5, with a possible D match to TRBD1 (5 bases). Germline CDR1 is MNHEY and CDR2 is SVGEGT. The CDR3 contains 10 residues. V was pared by 8 bases and J by 9 bases, with 8 bases between. For the CDR3, the DNA is TGTGCCAGCGGGGCGCGGCCCCAGCATTTT. This encodes CASGARPQHF.

This clonotype was seen only a few times. The J gene is TRBJ2-7, the V gene TRBV25-1; D might be TRBD2 (6 bases). Germline V gene data show CDR1 as MGHDK and CDR2 as SYGVNS. This CDR3 is built from 16 residues. V was trimmed by 1 base and J by 7 bases, leaving 20 bases between them. The CDR3 DNA is TGTGCCAGCAGTGAATTCGTTGCCGGGAGCGTGGGTGAGCAGTACTTC. Translation: CASSEFVAGSVGEQYF.

This clonotype was counted many times. The chain employs TRBV6-5 and TRBJ2-4; 10 nucleotides align to TRBD2. Germline V gene lookup returns CDR1 MNHEY and CDR2 SVGAGI. V shed 1 base, J shed 2 bases, and the junction held 8 bases outside the gene matches. The CDR3 runs 18 residues. This CDR3 is CASSYYQREGRTKNIQYF. The CDR3 nucleotides are TGTGCCAGCAGTTACTACCAGCGGGAGGGCCGGACCAAAAACATTCAGTACTTC.

Details on this clonotype: A much larger clone lies one base from this, so it may be a read error. The chain combines TRBV10-2 with TRBJ2-1, with TRBD2 matching over 9 bases. V shed 6 bases and J 6 bases; nucleotides not matched to a gene: 9. From germline, CDR1 is WSHSY and CDR2 SAAADI. This CDR3 comprises 15 residues. The CDR3 DNA reads as TGCGCCAGCAGAATAAATCTAGCGGGGAGCAATGAGCAGTTCTTC. Residues: CASRINLAGSNEQFF.

This clonotype was recorded many times. Here the CDR3 reads CASSGLAGVNTGELFF. The CDR3 bases are TGTGCCAGCAGTGGACTAGCGGGAGTGAACACCGGGGAGCTGTTTTTT. This sequence joins TRBV3-1 and TRBJ2-2; the match to TRBD2 covers 13 bases. Germline V gene data show CDR1 as LGHDT and CDR2 as YNNKEL (reference sequence). J gave up 1 base and V 6 bases, and 2 bases lay outside the gene matches. CDR3 length: 16 amino acids.

Regarding this clonotype: It may be a read error: a sequence one base away is much more abundant. The chain combines TRBV5-1 with TRBJ1-2; weak D call: TRBD1 (5 bases). Germline CDR1 reads SGHRS; CDR2 reads YFSETQ. The CDR3 sequence is 14 residues long. Trimming cost V 9 bases and J 0 bases, with 15 bases left between them. CDR3 region: CANNPGEANYGYTF. In nucleotides, the CDR3 is TGCGCCAACAACCCGGGGGAGGCTAACTATGGCTACACCTTC.

This clonotype was seen many times. V gene TRBV12-3 or TRBV12-4 combines with J gene TRBJ2-1, with D hard to call. The CDR3 runs to 11 residues. Deletions cut 6 bases from V and 8 bases from J, with 8 bases between. CDR3 in amino acids: CASSPYDEQFF. CDR3 coding DNA: TGTGCCAGCAGCCCTTATGATGAGCAGTTCTTC.

A few counts support this clonotype. A read error may explain this, as a much larger clone is one base away. The chain recombines TRBV6-6 with TRBJ1-5, with TRBD1 as a possible D gene (5 bases). The length of the CDR3 is 15 residues. CDR1 is MNHNY and CDR2 is SVGAGI in the germline V gene (reference sequence). The V gene lost 0 bases and the J gene lost 7 bases, with 13 bases spanning the gap. The CDR3 DNA follows: TGTGCCAGCAGTTACTCGAGCAGGGAAACCCAGCCCCAGCATTTT. Translated, it gives CASSYSSRETQPQHF.

This clonotype was found many times. This chain links TRBV4-3 with TRBJ2-1; maybe TRBD1 (5 bases). The CDR3 length is 15 residues. Trimming took 0 bases from V and 5 from J, leaving 11 bases between them. CDR1 is LGHNA and CDR2 is YSLEER in the germline V gene. CDR3 in amino acids: CASSQDTGFDNEQFF. Here the CDR3 DNA reads TGCGCCAGCAGCCAAGACACAGGATTCGACAATGAGCAGTTCTTC.

V usage is TRBV12-3 or TRBV12-4 and J usage is TRBJ1-1, with a tentative D call TRBD1 (5 bases). The CDR3 sequence is 13 residues long. Trimming stripped 5 bases from V and 4 bases from J, with 11 bases between. CDR3 DNA: TGTGCCAGCAGTACAAGGGGCCCCACTGAAGCTTTCTTT. This codes for CASSTRGPTEAFF.

This clonotype was picked up many times. The V call is TRBV24-1, the J call TRBJ2-7, with no clear D. The CDR3 runs to 13 residues. The germline V gene encodes CDR1 KGHDR and CDR2 SFDVKD. Trimming shortened V by 3 bases and J by 3 bases, and 8 bases separated the two germline ends. CDR3 loop: CATSDPGLYEQYF. Here the CDR3 DNA reads TGTGCCACCAGTGATCCCGGCCTCTACGAGCAGTACTTC.

This clonotype appeared many times. The V and J genes are TRBV6-1 and TRBJ2-4; 7 bases line up with TRBD2. The germline V gene has CDR1 MNHNS and CDR2 SASEGT. The CDR3 is made up of 16 amino acids. V trimming: 3 bases; J trimming: 6 bases; junction bases outside the gene matches: 11. CDR3 sequence reads: CASSDEGGRLVNIQYF. CDR3 coding DNA: TGTGCCAGCAGTGACGAGGGAGGGCGCTTGGTAAACATTCAGTACTTC.